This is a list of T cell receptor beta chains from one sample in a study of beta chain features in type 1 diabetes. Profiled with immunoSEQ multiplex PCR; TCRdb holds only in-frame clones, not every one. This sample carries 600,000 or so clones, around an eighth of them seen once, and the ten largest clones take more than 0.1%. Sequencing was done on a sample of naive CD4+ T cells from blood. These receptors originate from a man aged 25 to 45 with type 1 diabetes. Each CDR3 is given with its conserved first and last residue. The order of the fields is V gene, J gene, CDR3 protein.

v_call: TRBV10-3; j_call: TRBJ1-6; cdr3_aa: CAISEGVTNSPLHF
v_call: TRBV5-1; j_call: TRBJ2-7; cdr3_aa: CASTEPGDSKTSYEQYF
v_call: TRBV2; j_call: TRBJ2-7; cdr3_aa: CASSEAKGRQYF
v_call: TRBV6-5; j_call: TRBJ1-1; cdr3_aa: CASTLGTSTEAFF
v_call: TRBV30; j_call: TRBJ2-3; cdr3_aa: CAWSVLESDTQYF
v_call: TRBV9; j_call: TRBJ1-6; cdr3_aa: CASAKDGTGNSPLHF
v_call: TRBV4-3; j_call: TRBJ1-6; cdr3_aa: CASSQEQGTASPLHF
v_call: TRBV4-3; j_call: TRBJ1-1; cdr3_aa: CASSHDRGRNTEAFF
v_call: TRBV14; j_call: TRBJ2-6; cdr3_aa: CASSQLGKANVLTF
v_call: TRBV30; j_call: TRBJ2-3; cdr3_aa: CAWSAGTGLADTQYF
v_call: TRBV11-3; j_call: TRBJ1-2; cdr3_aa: CASSLVAGTYGYTF
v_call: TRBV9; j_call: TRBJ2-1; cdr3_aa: CASSVDGVGNEQFF
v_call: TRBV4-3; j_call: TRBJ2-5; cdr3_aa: CASSQDKAGWETQYF
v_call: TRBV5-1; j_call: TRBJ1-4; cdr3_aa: CASSAGTQENEKLFF
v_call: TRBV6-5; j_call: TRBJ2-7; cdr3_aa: CASSPRDVTYEQYF
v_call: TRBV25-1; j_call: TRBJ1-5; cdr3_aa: CASSEWADNQPQHF
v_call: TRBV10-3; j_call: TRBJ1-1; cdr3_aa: CAIRRQVNTEAFF
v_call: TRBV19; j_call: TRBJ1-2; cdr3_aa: CASAVGERGYTF
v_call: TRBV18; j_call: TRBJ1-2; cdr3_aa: CASSPASGQGLYGYTF
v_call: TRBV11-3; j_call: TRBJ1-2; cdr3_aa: CASSLDDRVYGYTF
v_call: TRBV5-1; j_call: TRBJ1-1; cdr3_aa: CASSSDRGTFMNTEAFF
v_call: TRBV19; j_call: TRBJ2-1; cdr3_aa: CASRQPGGRAYNEQFF
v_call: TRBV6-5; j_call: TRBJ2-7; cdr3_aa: CASRSLNEQYF
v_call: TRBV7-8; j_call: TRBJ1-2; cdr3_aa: CASSQRGESSYGYTF
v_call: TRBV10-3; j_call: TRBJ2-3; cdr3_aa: CAIGLSNTDTQYF
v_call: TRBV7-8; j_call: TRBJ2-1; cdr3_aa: CASSPRLAGHEQFF
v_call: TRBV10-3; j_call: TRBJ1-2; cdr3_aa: CAISEAHRGPYYGYTF
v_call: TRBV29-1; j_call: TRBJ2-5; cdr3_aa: CSARRIQETQYF
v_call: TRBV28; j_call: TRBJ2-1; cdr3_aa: CASSFLGTGTHEQFF
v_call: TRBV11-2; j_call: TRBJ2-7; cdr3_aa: CASSRDSGAYEQYF
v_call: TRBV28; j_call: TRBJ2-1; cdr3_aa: CASGTSYNEQFF
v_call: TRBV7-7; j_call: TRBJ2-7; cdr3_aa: CASSSSYGSYEQYF
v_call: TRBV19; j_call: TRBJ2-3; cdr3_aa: CASSMVTDTQYF
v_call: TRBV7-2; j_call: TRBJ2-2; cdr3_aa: CASSLRRDTGELFF
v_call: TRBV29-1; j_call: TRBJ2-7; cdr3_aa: CSAQGGGASYEQYF
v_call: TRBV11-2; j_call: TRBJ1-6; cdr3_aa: CASSSTYSPLHF
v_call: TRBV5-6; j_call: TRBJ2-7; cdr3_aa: CASSLAVSYEQYF
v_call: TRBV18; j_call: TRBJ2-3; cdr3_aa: CASSPTSTDTQYF
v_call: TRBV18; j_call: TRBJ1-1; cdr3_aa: CASSPLSTENTEAFF